This passage covers 21 T cell receptor beta chains from one sample sequenced in a study of cytotoxic CD8 clonotypes in ibrutinib-treated CLL. Method: immunoSEQ multiplex PCR; TCRdb's copy keeps in-frame clones and lacks some. The sample has 200,000 to 250,000 clones; less than 75% are singletons. The sample was PBMCs, taken after 24 months of ibrutinib treatment. The receptors originated from a human donor with chronic lymphocytic leukemia.

The gene calls are TRBV28 and TRBJ1-4; D is perhaps TRBD1 (6 bases). The V gene lost 4 bases and the J gene lost 5 bases, with 20 bases spanning the gap. The CDR3 covers 17 residues. Germline CDR1 is MDHEN and CDR2 is SYDVKM. CDR3 region: CASSSGLTLGGNEKLFF. CDR3 sequence (DNA): TGTGCCAGCAGTTCCGGGCTAACCCTAGGGGGGAATGAAAAACTGTTTTTT.

This clone showed up just once. The chain combines TRBV5-4 with TRBJ1-5; D is possibly TRBD1 (6 bases). Looked up from germline, CDR1 is SGHNT and CDR2 is YYREEE (reference sequence). V was trimmed by 1 base and J by 0 bases, leaving 14 bases between them. This CDR3 contains 17 residues. CDR3 nucleotides: TGTGCCAGCAGCTTGAGTCAGGGGTCCTATAGCAATCAGCCCCAGCATTTT. The encoded protein is CASSLSQGSYSNQPQHF.

This clone was seen a single time. The gene calls are TRBV19 and TRBJ2-3; TRBD1 or TRBD2 may be the D gene (5 bases each). Germline-derived CDR1 and CDR2 are LNHDA and SQIVND (reference sequence). The CDR3 is made up of 14 amino acids. Deletions cut 10 bases from V and 6 bases from J, with 20 bases between. CDR3 sequence reads: CATVSGSGGDTQYF. The CDR3, as DNA: TGTGCCACCGTTTCAGGGAGTGGCGGTGATACGCAGTATTTT.

This clone appeared a few times. V is TRBV4-3 and J is TRBJ1-2; tentative D call: TRBD1 (5 bases). The CDR3 is 16 residues long. V lost 4 bases, J lost 4 bases, and 19 bases lay in between. CDR1 is LGHNA, CDR2 YSLEER, per germline. The CDR3 protein is CASSPDAGGLGYGYTF. CDR3 nucleotide sequence: TGCGCCAGCAGCCCTGATGCCGGGGGGTTGGGCTATGGCTACACCTTC.

J is TRBJ2-3 and V is TRBV5-1; 7 bases match TRBD1. Germline lookup yields CDR1 SGHRS and CDR2 YFSETQ. CDR3 length: 15 residues. With 3 bases clipped from V and 2 bases from J, the junction kept 6 bases outside the gene matches. The CDR3 coding sequence is TGCGCCAGCAGCTCCGGGACAGCCGACACAGATACGCAGTATTTT. Translation gives CASSSGTADTDTQYF.

This clone has a single count. The chain couples TRBV9 to TRBJ2-1; 7 bases line up with TRBD2. CDR3 size: 15 residues. In germline, CDR1 is SGDLS, CDR2 YYNGEE. The ends lost 4 bases at V and 6 bases at J; junction bases unmatched: 10. The CDR3 DNA sequence: TGTGCCAGCAGCCCCGGAGCGGGCGGGGGCAATGAGCAGTTCTTC. This encodes CASSPGAGGGNEQFF.

The CDR3 spells CASSLQGSNYGYTF. The DNA of the CDR3 is TGTGCCAGCAGCCTCCAGGGCTCGAACTATGGCTACACCTTC. V and J are TRBV9 and TRBJ1-2, with TRBD1 as a possible D gene (5 bases). The CDR3 runs to 14 residues. Germline V gene data show CDR1 as SGDLS and CDR2 as YYNGEE. V shed 4 bases and J shed 2 bases, with 12 bases lying between them.

This clone was seen only a few times. The chain uses TRBV6-5 and TRBJ2-1; perhaps TRBD1 as D (6 bases). The V gene lost 6 bases and the J gene lost 2 bases, with 8 bases spanning the gap. The CDR3 extends over 13 amino acids. In germline, CDR1 is MNHEY, CDR2 SVGAGI. The CDR3 reads CASRGQPYNEQFF. CDR3 in DNA: TGTGCCAGCAGAGGACAGCCCTACAATGAGCAGTTCTTC.

This clone was detected a few times. The J gene is TRBJ2-7, the V gene TRBV28; D is uncertain. Looked up from germline, CDR1 is MDHEN and CDR2 is SYDVKM. Trimming shortened V by 2 bases and J by 5 bases, and 16 bases separated the two germline ends. The CDR3 is 15 residues long. The CDR3 loop is CASSLRSVGIHEQYF. Here the CDR3 DNA reads TGTGCCAGCAGTTTACGGTCGGTAGGAATACACGAGCAGTACTTC. Supplemented by reference TRBV28 and TRBJ2-7, the full variable domain reads DVKVTQSSRYLVKRTGEKVFLECVQDMDHENMFWYRQDPGLGLRLIYFSYDVKMKEKGDIPEGYSVSREKKERFSLILESASTNQTSMYLCASSLRSVGIHEQYFGPGTRLTVT.

CDR3 DNA sequence: TGTGCCAGCAGCTTAGCGCTCCCGGGGGCAGATACGCAGTATTTT. The encoded protein is CASSLALPGADTQYF. The genes are TRBV7-9 and TRBJ2-3; D is possibly TRBD2 (6 bases). With 0 bases removed from V and 4 bases from J, the gap between germline ends came to 11 bases. This CDR3 is built from 15 residues. Germline loops: CDR1 SEHNR, CDR2 FQNEAQ (reference sequence).

This clone was seen once. The chain employs TRBV29-1 and TRBJ2-3; tentatively, D is TRBD2 (6 bases). Germline V gene data show CDR1 as SQVTM and CDR2 as ANQGSEA. The ends were cut back, 6 bases at V and 8 bases at J, with 15 bases in the middle. CDR3 size: 12 residues. The CDR3 nucleotides are TGCAGCGTGGAGCGGGCTAAAAGTACGCAGTATTTT. Its translation: CSVERAKSTQYF.

The chain couples TRBV19 to TRBJ1-3; no clear D gene. The CDR3 contains 15 residues. CDR1 is LNHDA, CDR2 SQIVND, per germline (reference sequence). The V and J ends lost 3 bases and 0 bases respectively, with 9 bases between them. The CDR3 DNA reads TGTGCCAGTAGTATGGGAAGTAACTCTGGAAACACCATATATTTT. Amino acids: CASSMGSNSGNTIYF.

This clone has only a few counts. The chain is built from TRBV6-5 and TRBJ2-7; 7 bases map to TRBD1. The germline V gene has CDR1 MNHEY and CDR2 SVGAGI. The CDR3 totals 14 residues. The junction had 5 bases not matched to a gene; V was cut back by 2 bases and J by 4 bases. The CDR3 DNA is TGTGCCAGCAGTTACCTAGGGGGCAGGTACGAGCAGTACTTC. Residues: CASSYLGGRYEQYF.

In its sample, this clone was seen a few times. CDR3 bases: TGTGCCAGCAGCCCAGGCGGGAGACAGACCGCCCGGGAGCTGTTTTTT. As protein: CASSPGGRQTARELFF. V and J are TRBV11-3 and TRBJ2-2; 7 bases line up with TRBD2. Germline V gene data show CDR1 as SGHNT and CDR2 as YENEEA. The CDR3 length is 16 residues. V was pared by 5 bases and J by 9 bases, with 15 bases of the junction left unmatched.

This chain links TRBV10-3 with TRBJ1-4, with D possibly TRBD1 on 5 matching bases. CDR1 and CDR2 from the germline V gene are ENHRY and SYGVKD. The CDR3 has 11 residues. The ends were cut back, 11 bases at V and 10 bases at J, with 14 bases in the middle. The DNA for the CDR3 is TGTGCCTTCGACGGGGGTAGAAAACTGTTTTTT. This sequence encodes CAFDGGRKLFF.

The chain uses TRBV4-1 and TRBJ2-1; the match to TRBD2 covers 10 bases. The J segment lost 7 bases and the V segment lost 5 bases, leaving 17 bases of the junction unmatched. The CDR3 consists of 18 residues. Germline values: CDR1 MGHRA, CDR2 YSYEKL. CDR3 sequence: CASSYWGEAGGPRNEQFF. In DNA form, the CDR3 reads TGCGCCAGCAGCTATTGGGGCGAAGCGGGAGGGCCTAGAAATGAGCAGTTCTTC.

This rearrangement joins TRBV28 to TRBJ2-7, with TRBD2 as a possible D gene (7 bases). The germline V and J ends were trimmed by 8 bases and 2 bases, with 22 bases remaining between them. CDR3 length equals 16 residues. Germline V gene lookup returns CDR1 MDHEN and CDR2 SYDVKM. CDR3 nucleotide sequence: TGTGCCAGCTTCCCCCCTACAGGGAGGGGAGCCTACGAGCAGTACTTC. This sequence encodes CASFPPTGRGAYEQYF.

The rearrangement joins TRBV5-1 to TRBJ2-3, with a possible D match to TRBD1 (6 bases). The V gene lost 1 base and the J gene lost 6 bases, with 18 bases spanning the gap. This CDR3 contains 16 residues. The V gene's germline CDR1 is SGHRS and CDR2 YFSETQ. The CDR3 DNA reads TGCGCCAGCAGCTTGTGGGTACAGGGCGGCTCGGATACGCAGTATTTT. Translation gives CASSLWVQGGSDTQYF. Full variable domain (remainder filled in from reference TRBV5-1 and TRBJ2-3): KAGVTQTPRYLIKTRGQQVTLSCSPISGHRSVSWYQQTPGQGLQFLFEYFSETQRNKGNFPGRFSGRQFSNSRSEMNVSTLELGDSALYLCASSLWVQGGSDTQYFGPGTRLTVL.

The V call is TRBV18, the J call TRBJ2-7; 9 bases are a match to TRBD2. V trimming: 3 bases; J trimming: 3 bases; junction bases outside the gene matches: 12. The CDR3 length is 17 residues. The germline V gene has CDR1 KGHSH and CDR2 LQKENI. CDR3 nucleotide sequence: TGTGCCAGCTCACCGACACAACTGAATAGCGGGAGCTACGAGCAGTACTTC. Amino acids: CASSPTQLNSGSYEQYF.

V gene TRBV19 combines with J gene TRBJ2-7, with TRBD1 matching over 10 bases. The germline CDR1 and CDR2 sequences are LNHDA and SQIVND (reference sequence). This CDR3 is built from 14 residues. Unmatched junction bases numbered 3, after V lost 5 bases and J lost 2 bases. The CDR3 coding sequence is TGTGCCAGTAGTGTGGACAGGGGGGCCTACGAGCAGTACTTC. This codes for CASSVDRGAYEQYF.

The gene calls are TRBV27 and TRBJ2-7, with D unclear. The germline CDR1 and CDR2 sequences are MNHEY and SMNVEV (reference sequence). The CDR3 contains 14 residues. V shed 2 bases and J shed 3 bases, with 11 bases lying between them. CDR3 sequence (DNA): TGTGCCAGCAGTTTAGGTGGGGTTCTCTACGAGCAGTACTTC. It is translated as CASSLGGVLYEQYF.